One and the same sample provided the 4 T cell receptor beta chains below, sequenced in a study of blood T cell repertoires in COVID-19. The protocol was immunoSEQ multiplex PCR, while the TCRdb copy is restricted to in-frame clones and leaves out a portion. The profile shows 230,000 or so clones, roughly 80% of them singletons. The sequencing sample was made of peripheral blood. These receptors came from a woman aged 80 or over with COVID-19, enrolled during active disease.

V gene TRBV28 combines with J gene TRBJ1-5; no clear D gene. V was trimmed by 6 bases and J by 1 base, leaving 13 bases between them. Germline V gene lookup returns CDR1 MDHEN and CDR2 SYDVKM. The CDR3 length is 15 residues. The CDR3 nucleotides are TGTGCCAGCAGCACGAGAGGAAGGAGCAATCAGCCCCAGCATTTT. It encodes CASSTRGRSNQPQHF.

The rearrangement links TRBV12-3 or TRBV12-4 to TRBJ2-7; D is possibly TRBD1 (5 bases). Trimming stripped 6 bases from V and 2 bases from J, with 11 bases between. The CDR3 is 13 amino acids. Here the CDR3 reads CASSYDRPYEQYF. In DNA, the CDR3 is TGTGCCAGCAGCTATGACAGACCCTACGAGCAGTACTTC.

This rearrangement joins TRBV5-5 to TRBJ2-7, with D possibly being TRBD2 (6 bases). Germline-derived CDR1 and CDR2 are SGHKS and YYEKEE (reference sequence). This CDR3 has 16 amino acids. Trimming took 4 bases from V and 0 from J, leaving 17 bases between them. This CDR3 reads CASSGTGTASSYEQYF. DNA of the CDR3: TGTGCCAGCAGCGGCACCGGGACTGCGAGCTCCTACGAGCAGTACTTC.

This clone was counted only a few times. The chain joins TRBV7-9 to TRBJ1-2, with D possibly matching TRBD1 (5 bases). Germline V gene lookup returns CDR1 SEHNR and CDR2 FQNEAQ (reference sequence). CDR3 size: 13 residues. V shed 5 bases and J shed 10 bases, with 17 bases lying between them. The CDR3 nucleotides are TGTGCCAGCAGCATAGAATTGGGGGGTAACTACACCTTC. It yields the protein CASSIELGGNYTF.